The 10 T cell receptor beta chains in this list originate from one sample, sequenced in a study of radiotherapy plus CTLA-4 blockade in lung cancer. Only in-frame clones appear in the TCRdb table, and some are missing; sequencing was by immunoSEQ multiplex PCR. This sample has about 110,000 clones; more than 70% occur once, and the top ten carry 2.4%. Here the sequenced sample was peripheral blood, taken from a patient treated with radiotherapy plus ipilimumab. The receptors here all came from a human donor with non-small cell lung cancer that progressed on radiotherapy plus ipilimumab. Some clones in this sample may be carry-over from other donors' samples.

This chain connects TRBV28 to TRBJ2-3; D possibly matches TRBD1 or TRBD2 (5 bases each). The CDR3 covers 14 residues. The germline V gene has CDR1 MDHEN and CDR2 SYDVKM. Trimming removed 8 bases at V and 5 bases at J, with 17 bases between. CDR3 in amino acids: CASAGGGNVDTQYF. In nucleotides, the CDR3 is TGTGCCAGCGCCGGTGGGGGTAATGTAGATACGCAGTATTTT.

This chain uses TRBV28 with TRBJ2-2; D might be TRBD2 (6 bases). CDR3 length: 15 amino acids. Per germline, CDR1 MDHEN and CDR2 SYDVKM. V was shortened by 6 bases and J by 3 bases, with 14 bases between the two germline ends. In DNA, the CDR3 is TGTGCCAGCAGACCAGGAGGGTGGGACACCGGGGAGCTGTTTTTT. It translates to CASRPGGWDTGELFF.

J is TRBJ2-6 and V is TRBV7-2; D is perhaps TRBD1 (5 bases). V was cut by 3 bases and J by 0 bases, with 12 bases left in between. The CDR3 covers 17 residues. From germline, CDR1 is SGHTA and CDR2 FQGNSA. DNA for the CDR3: TGTGCCAGCAGCTTTCAGGGCGATCCCTCTGGGGCCAACGTCCTGACTTTC. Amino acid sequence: CASSFQGDPSGANVLTF.

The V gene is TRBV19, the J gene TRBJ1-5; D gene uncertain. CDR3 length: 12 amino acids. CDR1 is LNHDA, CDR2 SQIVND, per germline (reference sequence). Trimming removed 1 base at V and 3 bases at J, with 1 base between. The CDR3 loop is CASSIVNQPQHF. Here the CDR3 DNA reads TGTGCCAGTAGTATAGTCAATCAGCCCCAGCATTTT.

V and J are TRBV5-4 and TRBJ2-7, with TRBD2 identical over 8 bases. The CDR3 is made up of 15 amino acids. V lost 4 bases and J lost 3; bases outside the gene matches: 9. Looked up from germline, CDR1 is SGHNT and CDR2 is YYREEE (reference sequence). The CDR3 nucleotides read TGTGCCAGCAGCATGCCCGGGACTAGAAACTACGAGCAGTACTTC. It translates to CASSMPGTRNYEQYF.

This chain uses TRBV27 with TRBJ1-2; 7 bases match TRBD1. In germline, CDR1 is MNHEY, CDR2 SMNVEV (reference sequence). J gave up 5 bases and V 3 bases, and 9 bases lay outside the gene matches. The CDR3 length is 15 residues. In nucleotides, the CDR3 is TGTGCCAGCAGTTTTCTCGACAGGGCTGGGTATGGCTACACCTTC. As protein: CASSFLDRAGYGYTF.

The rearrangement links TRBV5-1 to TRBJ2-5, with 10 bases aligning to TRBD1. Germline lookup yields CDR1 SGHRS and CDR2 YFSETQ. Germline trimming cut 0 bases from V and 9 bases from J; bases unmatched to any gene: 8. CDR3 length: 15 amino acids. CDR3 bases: TGCGCCAGCAGCTTGGCAGGGACAGGGGCGGTTTCCCAGTACTTC. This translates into CASSLAGTGAVSQYF.

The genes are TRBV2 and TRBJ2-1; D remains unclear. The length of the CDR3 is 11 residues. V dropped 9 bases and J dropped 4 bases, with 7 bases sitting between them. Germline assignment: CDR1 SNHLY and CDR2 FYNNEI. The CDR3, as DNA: TGTGCCAGTGGAGAGTACAATGAGCAGTTCTTC. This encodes CASGEYNEQFF.

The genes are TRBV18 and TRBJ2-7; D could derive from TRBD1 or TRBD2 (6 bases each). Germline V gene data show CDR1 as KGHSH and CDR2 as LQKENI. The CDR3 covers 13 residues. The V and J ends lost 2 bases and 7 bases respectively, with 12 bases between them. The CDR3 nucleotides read TGTGCCAGCTCACCAGTGGGGGGCGGGGAGCAGTACTTC. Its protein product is CASSPVGGGEQYF.

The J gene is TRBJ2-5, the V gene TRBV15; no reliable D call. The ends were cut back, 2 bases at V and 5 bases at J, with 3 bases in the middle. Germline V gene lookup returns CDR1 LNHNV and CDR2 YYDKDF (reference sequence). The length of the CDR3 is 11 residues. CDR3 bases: TGTGCCACCAGCAGACGGGAGACCCAGTACTTC. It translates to CATSRRETQYF.